Shown below are 4 T cell receptor beta chains from a single sample sequenced in a study of regulatory T cells in long-lasting Graves disease. As to time point: newly diagnosed GD, antithyroid drugs for less than 3 months. PBMC-derived RNA was used for the TCR library. Libraries of TCR beta came from iRepertoire HTBI primers plus Arm-PCR of CDR3 regions. TCRdb processed the multiplex PCR reads anew with MiXCR; each CDR3 protein has one entry. The sample contains a few hundred thousand distinct CDR3 sequences, 14% of which appear only once. These data are also associated with another study on T cells in Graves' hyperthyroidism and ophthalmopathy.

The source material was peripheral blood mononuclear cells (PBMCs), sampled at new diagnosis, from a patient treated with antithyroid drugs. These receptors all come from a woman between 45 and 60 years old with Graves disease.

This clonotype was recorded many times. The DNA of the CDR3 is TGCAGTGCTAGTAGCGGGATTTATAGCAATCAGCCCCAGCATTTT. Its protein is CSASSGIYSNQPQHF. The chain employs TRBV20-1 and TRBJ1-5, with unresolved D. The germline V gene has CDR1 DFQATT and CDR2 SNEGSKA (reference sequence). V lost 3 bases and J 0 bases, leaving 12 bases between the germline ends. This CDR3 is built from 15 residues.

The chain carries TRBV6-1 and TRBJ1-1, with no clear D. The V and J ends lost 6 bases and 3 bases respectively, with 20 bases between them. Germline CDR1 reads MNHNS; CDR2 reads SASEGT. The CDR3 covers 16 residues. The CDR3 DNA is TGTGCCAGCAGCCGACCCATCGTAGGGATCGACACTGAAGCTTTCTTT. Protein product: CASSRPIVGIDTEAFF.

The rearrangement joins TRBV18 to TRBJ2-7; 10 positions match TRBD1. The CDR3 has 14 residues. The ends lost 6 bases at V and 5 bases at J; junction bases unmatched: 7. Germline V lookup: CDR1 KGHSH, CDR2 LQKENI. In DNA, the CDR3 is TGTGCCAGCTCCCCCGGGACAGGGGATAACGAGCAGTACTTC. Its protein product is CASSPGTGDNEQYF. Full variable domain (remainder filled in from reference TRBV18 and TRBJ2-7): NAGVMQNPRHLVRRRGQEARLRCSPMKGHSHVYWYRQLPEEGLKFMVYLQKENIIDESGMPKERFSAEFPKEGPSILRIQQVVRGDSAAYFCASSPGTGDNEQYFGPGTRLTVT.

This clonotype came up many times. V is TRBV10-3 and J is TRBJ2-7, with 8 nucleotides matching TRBD1. Looked up from germline, CDR1 is ENHRY and CDR2 is SYGVKD. V was clipped by 0 bases and J by 3 bases; unmatched bases: 7. The CDR3 contains 16 residues. This chain's CDR3 is CAISESRTGPFYEQYF. The CDR3 bases are TGTGCCATCAGTGAGTCCAGGACAGGGCCGTTCTACGAGCAGTACTTC.